This T cell receptor (beta chain) was sequenced in a study of somatic mutations in cytotoxic T cells in rheumatoid arthritis. The study, taken as a whole, reports: With age, CD8+ clonality increased in rheumatoid arthritis patients, whereas no such increase appeared in healthy controls.

The protocol was immunoSEQ multiplex PCR, while the TCRdb copy is restricted to in-frame clones and leaves out a portion. This table has about 16,000 clones, almost 85% appearing once. To note about this clone: Its antigen is undetermined.

The CDR3 loop spans 12 amino acids. Germline CDR1 is SEHNR and CDR2 is FQNEAQ (reference sequence). V gave up 4 bases and J gave up 1 base, with 4 bases separating them. Sequencing input: CD8+ T cells sorted from blood. This sequence joins TRBV7-9 and TRBJ1-1, with D hard to call. The source of this sequence is a woman between 50 and 59 years old with rheumatoid arthritis. CDR3 in amino acids: CASSSKNTEAFF. Here the CDR3 DNA reads TGTGCCAGCAGCTCAAAGAACACTGAAGCTTTCTTT.